The 9 T cell receptor beta chains presented below share a single source sample, sequenced in a study of blood T cell repertoires in COVID-19. Assay used: immunoSEQ multiplex PCR; TCRdb lists only in-frame clones, some missing. The sample yields a few hundred thousand clones, 86% seen once. The sample was PBMCs or T cells enriched from blood (not recorded which). The receptors were sampled from a young woman who had recovered from COVID-19.

This clone was seen more than once but under ten times. The rearrangement links TRBV2 to TRBJ2-2; 12 positions match TRBD2. Per the germline V gene, CDR1 is SNHLY and CDR2 is FYNNEI. V dropped 4 bases and J dropped 7; count of bases not matched to a gene: 4. The CDR3 is 15 residues long. The DNA of the CDR3 is TGTGCCAGCAGTGCGGGACTAGCGGGCCTCGGGGAGCTGTTTTTT. This encodes CASSAGLAGLGELFF.

The rearrangement uses TRBV11-2 and TRBJ1-2, with D possibly TRBD1 on 5 matching bases. V was trimmed by 0 bases and J by 6 bases, leaving 11 bases between them. Germline CDR1 SGHAT, CDR2 FQNNGV. CDR3 length: 14 residues. CDR3 nucleotide sequence: TGTGCCAGCAGCTTAGATCAGGGTTCGGATGGCTACACCTTC. Translation gives CASSLDQGSDGYTF.

As for this clone: Other DNA sequences in the same sample also yield this CDR3. The gene calls are TRBV5-5 and TRBJ1-5, with D possibly matching TRBD1 (5 bases). Between the trimmed V and J ends, which lost 0 bases and 7 bases, there was a span of 14 bases. CDR1 is SGHKS and CDR2 is YYEKEE in the germline V gene (reference sequence). The CDR3 extends over 15 amino acids. The CDR3 DNA sequence: TGTGCCAGCAGCTTGGTTGGGCAGGGAGGACAGCCCCAGCATTTT. Protein sequence: CASSLVGQGGQPQHF. Full variable domain (remainder filled in from reference TRBV5-5 and TRBJ1-5): DAGVTQSPTHLIKTRGQQVTLRCSPISGHKSVSWYQQVLGQGPQFIFQYYEKEERGRGNFPDRFSARQFPNYSSELNVNALLLGDSALYLCASSLVGQGGQPQHFGDGTRLSIL.

The genes are TRBV7-2 and TRBJ1-5, with D uncertain. There are 15 residues in the CDR3. The V end lost 1 base, the J end lost 0 bases, and 7 bases lay between the germline ends. Germline assignment: CDR1 SGHTA and CDR2 FQGNSA. This CDR3 is CASSLGHLSNQPQHF. In DNA form, the CDR3 reads TGTGCCAGCAGCTTAGGGCACCTTAGCAATCAGCCCCAGCATTTT.

The J gene is TRBJ2-7, the V gene TRBV18, with D perhaps matching TRBD1 (6 bases). From germline, CDR1 is KGHSH and CDR2 LQKENI. With 0 bases removed from V and 3 bases from J, the gap between germline ends came to 12 bases. This CDR3 spans 15 amino acids. The CDR3, as DNA: TGTGCCAGCTCACCACCCCAGGGGTCACTCTACGAGCAGTACTTC. Translation gives CASSPPQGSLYEQYF.

The chain uses TRBV19 and TRBJ1-1; 12 nucleotides align to TRBD1. Germline CDR1 LNHDA, CDR2 SQIVND (reference sequence). This CDR3 comprises 16 residues. V dropped 7 bases and J dropped 7; count of bases not matched to a gene: 13. The CDR3 reads CASTARDRGRGGEAFF. The CDR3 DNA is TGTGCCAGTACCGCCCGGGACAGGGGGCGAGGAGGTGAAGCTTTCTTT.

This chain uses TRBV24-1 with TRBJ2-1; D is perhaps TRBD1 (8 bases). The CDR3 is 14 amino acids. Trimming cost V 7 bases and J 5 bases, with 14 bases left between them. CDR1 and CDR2 from the germline V gene are KGHDR and SFDVKD. CDR3 residues: CATRRGGQDNEQFF. The CDR3 coding sequence is TGTGCCACCAGACGCGGGGGACAGGACAATGAGCAGTTCTTC.

The chain joins TRBV24-1 to TRBJ2-1; 10 bases are shared with TRBD2. The germline V gene encodes CDR1 KGHDR and CDR2 SFDVKD. With 5 bases clipped from V and 4 bases from J, the junction kept 4 bases outside the gene matches. The CDR3 contains 15 residues. CDR3 in amino acids: CATSVPTSGYNEQFF. The CDR3 nucleotides read TGTGCCACCAGTGTACCGACTAGCGGGTACAATGAGCAGTTCTTC.

The chain carries TRBV10-2 and TRBJ2-7; 8 bases are a match to TRBD2. Germline CDR1 WSHSY, CDR2 SAAADI. The V and J ends lost 3 bases and 4 bases, in that order; junction bases with no gene match: 2. The CDR3 is made up of 13 amino acids. CDR3 region: CASSEPSGYEQYF. The DNA for the CDR3 is TGCGCCAGCAGTGAACCTAGCGGGTACGAGCAGTACTTC.